This T cell receptor (beta chain) was found in a study of blood T cell repertoires in COVID-19. Clones were sequenced by immunoSEQ multiplex PCR, and TCRdb holds only the in-frame ones, with some missing. The sample lists about 160,000 clones; about 81% were seen once. The V and J ends lost 4 bases and 2 bases respectively, with 15 bases between them. Germline V gene lookup returns CDR1 SEHNR and CDR2 FQNEAQ (reference sequence). The CDR3 is 17 residues long. Sequenced: peripheral blood. This TCR was recovered from a woman at least 80 years old with acute or convalescent COVID-19. The chain carries TRBV7-9 and TRBJ2-6, with D perhaps TRBD1 (7 bases). DNA of the CDR3: TGTGCCAGCAGCTCGACAGGGTGGAGGGCTGGGGCCAACGTCCTGACTTTC. It specifies CASSSTGWRAGANVLTF. The full variable domain, rest sourced from reference TRBV7-9 and TRBJ2-6, is DTGVSQNPRHKITKRGQNVTFRCDPISEHNRLYWYRQTLGQGPEFLTYFQNEAQLEKSRLLSDRFSAERPKGSFSTLEIQRTEQGDSAMYLCASSSTGWRAGANVLTFGAGSRLTVL.